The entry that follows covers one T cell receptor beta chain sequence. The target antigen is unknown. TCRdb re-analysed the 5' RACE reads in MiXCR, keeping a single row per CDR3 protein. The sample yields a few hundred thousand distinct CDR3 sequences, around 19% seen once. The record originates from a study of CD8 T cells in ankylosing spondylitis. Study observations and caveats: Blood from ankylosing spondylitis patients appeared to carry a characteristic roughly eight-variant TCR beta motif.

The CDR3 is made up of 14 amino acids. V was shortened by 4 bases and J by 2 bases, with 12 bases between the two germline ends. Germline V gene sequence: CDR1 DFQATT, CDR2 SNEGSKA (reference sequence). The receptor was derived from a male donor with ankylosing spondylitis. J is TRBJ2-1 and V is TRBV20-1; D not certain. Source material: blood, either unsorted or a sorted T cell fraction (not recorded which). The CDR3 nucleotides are TGCAGTGCTATCCCGATCCGCGCCTACAATGAGCAGTTCTTC. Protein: CSAIPIRAYNEQFF.